These T cell receptor beta chains were read from a single sample in a study of T cells after yellow fever vaccination. TCRdb used MiXCR to reprocess the 5' RACE reads, holding one entry per CDR3 protein. Among 300,000 to 450,000 distinct CDR3 sequences listed, around 8.1% were seen once. Sequencing was performed on PBMCs, taken about 49 days after the first yellow fever vaccination. The source of these receptors is a man younger than 35 who received the YFV17D yellow fever vaccine. Both conserved end residues are part of each CDR3. The order of the fields is D gene, J gene, clone size, V gene, CDR3 DNA, CDR3 protein. A D gene is named only where the DNA matches it firmly. Only some rows state a clone size, as once, few, many or a class for expanded clones.

d_gene: -
j_gene: TRBJ1-6
abundance: few
v_gene: TRBV12-3/TRBV12-4
CDR3nt: TGTGCCAGCAGTTTAGGCAGGGAGAATTCACCCCTCCACTTT
CDR3aa: CASSLGRENSPLHF

d_gene: -
j_gene: TRBJ1-4
abundance: -
v_gene: TRBV29-1
CDR3nt: TGCAGCGTTGGGACCACCGGGAAAACTAATGAAAAACTGTTTTTT
CDR3aa: CSVGTTGKTNEKLFF

d_gene: TRBD1
j_gene: TRBJ1-2
abundance: few
v_gene: TRBV20-1
CDR3nt: TGCAGTGCAACAGGGGAAGTAGAAGGCTACACCTTC
CDR3aa: CSATGEVEGYTF

d_gene: TRBD1
j_gene: TRBJ2-7
abundance: few
v_gene: TRBV6-1
CDR3nt: TGTGCCAGCAGCCCCCGTGGGACAGTTACCTACGAGCAGTACTTC
CDR3aa: CASSPRGTVTYEQYF

d_gene: -
j_gene: TRBJ1-1
abundance: few
v_gene: TRBV29-1
CDR3nt: TGCAGCGCCAGGTCAGGGTTGGCAGCTTTCTTT
CDR3aa: CSARSGLAAFF

d_gene: -
j_gene: TRBJ1-2
abundance: -
v_gene: TRBV6-5
CDR3nt: TGTGCCAGCAGTTACTCGAAAGGGAGCGGCTACACCTTC
CDR3aa: CASSYSKGSGYTF

d_gene: -
j_gene: TRBJ1-3
abundance: -
v_gene: TRBV12-3/TRBV12-4
CDR3nt: TGTGCCAGCAGTCCCCTAGGGGGTGGAAACACCATATATTTT
CDR3aa: CASSPLGGGNTIYF

d_gene: -
j_gene: TRBJ1-1
abundance: few
v_gene: TRBV2
CDR3nt: TGTGCCAGCAGTTATCGACTGGGGTTTGACACTGAAGCTTTCTTT
CDR3aa: CASSYRLGFDTEAFF

d_gene: -
j_gene: TRBJ2-7
abundance: few
v_gene: TRBV14
CDR3nt: TGTGCCAGCAGCCAAGATCCCTCCGACGAGCAGTACTTC
CDR3aa: CASSQDPSDEQYF

d_gene: -
j_gene: TRBJ2-2
abundance: few
v_gene: TRBV20-1
CDR3nt: TGCAGTGCTAGAGTCAGGTTAGCCGGGGAGCTGTTTTTT
CDR3aa: CSARVRLAGELFF

d_gene: -
j_gene: TRBJ2-1
abundance: few
v_gene: TRBV9
CDR3nt: TGTGCCAGCAGCGTAGCTGACTACAATGAGCAGTTCTTC
CDR3aa: CASSVADYNEQFF

d_gene: -
j_gene: TRBJ2-3
abundance: -
v_gene: TRBV29-1
CDR3nt: TGCAGCGTGGGAGACATCGCTATAGAGGCAGATACGCAGTATTTT
CDR3aa: CSVGDIAIEADTQYF

d_gene: TRBD1
j_gene: TRBJ1-5
abundance: few
v_gene: TRBV12-3/TRBV12-4
CDR3nt: TGTGCCAGCATGGGACAGGGTCAGCCCCAGCATTTT
CDR3aa: CASMGQGQPQHF

d_gene: TRBD1
j_gene: TRBJ2-2
abundance: -
v_gene: TRBV27
CDR3nt: TGTGCCAGCACCTCCGGACAGGGGCACACCGGGGAGCTGTTTTTT
CDR3aa: CASTSGQGHTGELFF

d_gene: -
j_gene: TRBJ2-3
abundance: -
v_gene: TRBV11-2
CDR3nt: TGTGCCAGCACCCTAACTAGTCACACAGATACGCAGTATTTT
CDR3aa: CASTLTSHTDTQYF

d_gene: -
j_gene: TRBJ2-1
abundance: few
v_gene: TRBV11-2
CDR3nt: TGTGCCAGCAGCTTAGTAGGGGGGCCCTCCTACAATGAGCAGTTCTTC
CDR3aa: CASSLVGGPSYNEQFF

d_gene: -
j_gene: TRBJ2-7
abundance: few
v_gene: TRBV6-2/TRBV6-3
CDR3nt: TGTGCCAGCAGACCTCCCCTCGGGGCTTCCTACGAGCAGTACTTC
CDR3aa: CASRPPLGASYEQYF

d_gene: -
j_gene: TRBJ1-1
abundance: few
v_gene: TRBV12-5
CDR3nt: TGTGCTAGTGGGGTACAGGGGAACACTGAAGCTTTCTTT
CDR3aa: CASGVQGNTEAFF

d_gene: -
j_gene: TRBJ2-2
abundance: -
v_gene: TRBV3-1
CDR3nt: -
CDR3aa: CASSQLAPWPGSCFF

d_gene: -
j_gene: TRBJ1-4
abundance: -
v_gene: TRBV27
CDR3nt: TGTGCCAGCAGTTTAGACGGGACCTGGGAAGAAAAACTGTTTTTT
CDR3aa: CASSLDGTWEEKLFF

d_gene: -
j_gene: TRBJ2-5
abundance: few
v_gene: TRBV6-5
CDR3nt: TGTGCCAGCAGACGGCGGGAGACCCAGTACTTC
CDR3aa: CASRRRETQYF

d_gene: -
j_gene: TRBJ2-3
abundance: many
v_gene: TRBV5-6
CDR3nt: TGTGCCAGCAGCTCGGGGGGCGCCCCAGATACGCAGTATTTT
CDR3aa: CASSSGGAPDTQYF

d_gene: -
j_gene: TRBJ1-6
abundance: many
v_gene: TRBV4-1
CDR3nt: TGCGCCAGCAGCCAAGGGCCTCGGGGTCCTTCACCCCTCCACTTT
CDR3aa: CASSQGPRGPSPLHF

d_gene: -
j_gene: TRBJ1-6
abundance: few
v_gene: TRBV7-9
CDR3nt: TGTGCCAGCAGCCTCCCGACAGCGAATTCACCCCTCCACTTT
CDR3aa: CASSLPTANSPLHF

d_gene: TRBD1
j_gene: TRBJ2-3
abundance: few
v_gene: TRBV20-1
CDR3nt: TGCAGTGCTAGAGGACAGGGGGACACAGATACGCAGTATTTT
CDR3aa: CSARGQGDTDTQYF

d_gene: -
j_gene: TRBJ2-7
abundance: few
v_gene: TRBV25-1
CDR3nt: TGTGCCAGCAGTGAAAGCTGGTACGAGCAGTACTTC
CDR3aa: CASSESWYEQYF

d_gene: -
j_gene: TRBJ1-3
abundance: -
v_gene: TRBV15
CDR3nt: TGTGCCACCAGCAGGGTGGGCAGCCTCGGGAACACCATATATTTT
CDR3aa: CATSRVGSLGNTIYF

d_gene: -
j_gene: TRBJ2-3
abundance: -
v_gene: TRBV9
CDR3nt: TGTGCCAGCAGCCATCCCGCGGGGGCCCCAAAGACAGATACGCAGTATTTT
CDR3aa: CASSHPAGAPKTDTQYF

d_gene: -
j_gene: TRBJ2-4
abundance: few
v_gene: TRBV7-2
CDR3nt: TGTGCCAGCAGCTTATGGAGGGCCTGGTCCAAAAACATTCAGTACTTC
CDR3aa: CASSLWRAWSKNIQYF

d_gene: -
j_gene: TRBJ1-1
abundance: few
v_gene: TRBV7-2
CDR3nt: TGTGCCAGCAGTCGTCAGGAGAACACTGAAGCTTTCTTT
CDR3aa: CASSRQENTEAFF

d_gene: -
j_gene: TRBJ2-7
abundance: -
v_gene: TRBV18
CDR3nt: TGTGCCAGCTCACCACTTCAGTCTGGGGGGGCCTCCTCGCCCGAGCAGTACTTC
CDR3aa: CASSPLQSGGASSPEQYF

d_gene: -
j_gene: TRBJ2-1
abundance: -
v_gene: TRBV5-1
CDR3nt: TGCGCCAGCAGCTTGGAAGTGGGAGTGACCTACAATGAGCAGTTCTTC
CDR3aa: CASSLEVGVTYNEQFF

d_gene: -
j_gene: TRBJ2-2
abundance: -
v_gene: TRBV4-3
CDR3nt: TGCGCCAGCAGCCAAGAGGAGGCCGGGGAGCTGTTTTTT
CDR3aa: CASSQEEAGELFF

d_gene: -
j_gene: TRBJ2-1
abundance: few
v_gene: TRBV11-2
CDR3nt: TGTGCCAGCAGCTTAGATGTGGCCCAGACCAACGAGCAGTTCTTC
CDR3aa: CASSLDVAQTNEQFF

d_gene: TRBD2
j_gene: TRBJ2-2
abundance: -
v_gene: TRBV14
CDR3nt: TGTGCCAGCAGCCCACACCCAGCGGGGGCCGGGGAGCTGTTTTTT
CDR3aa: CASSPHPAGAGELFF

d_gene: -
j_gene: TRBJ2-3
abundance: -
v_gene: TRBV2
CDR3nt: TGTGCCAGCAGTGATGAGGGCACGCAGTATTTT
CDR3aa: CASSDEGTQYF

d_gene: TRBD1
j_gene: TRBJ2-5
abundance: few
v_gene: TRBV5-1
CDR3nt: TGCGCCAGCAGCGTCGGACAGGGAGAGACCCAGTACTTC
CDR3aa: CASSVGQGETQYF

d_gene: TRBD2
j_gene: TRBJ2-3
abundance: few
v_gene: TRBV28
CDR3nt: TGTGCCAGCAGTTTACTCGGGGGGGGCAGTTCGGGTTATTTT
CDR3aa: CASSLLGGGSSGYF

d_gene: TRBD2
j_gene: TRBJ2-2
abundance: few
v_gene: TRBV18
CDR3nt: TGTGCCAGCTCACCTGGACTAGCGGGGGCCGGAACCGGGGAGCTGTTTTTT
CDR3aa: CASSPGLAGAGTGELFF

d_gene: TRBD1
j_gene: TRBJ2-4
abundance: many
v_gene: TRBV12-3/TRBV12-4
CDR3nt: TGTGCCAGCAAGGCCCCCACAGGGGGTAACGCCAAAAACATTCAGTACTTC
CDR3aa: CASKAPTGGNAKNIQYF

d_gene: -
j_gene: TRBJ2-3
abundance: -
v_gene: TRBV20-1
CDR3nt: TGCAGTGCTCTTGAGAAAGATACGCAGTATTTT
CDR3aa: CSALEKDTQYF

d_gene: -
j_gene: TRBJ2-7
abundance: many
v_gene: TRBV12-3/TRBV12-4
CDR3nt: TGTGCCAGCAGTTTCATCCGGGACCTTAAGTACGAGCAGTACTTC
CDR3aa: CASSFIRDLKYEQYF

d_gene: -
j_gene: TRBJ2-3
abundance: few
v_gene: TRBV10-3
CDR3nt: TGTGCCATCAGGTACAGGGAGGACTCAGATACGCAGTATTTT
CDR3aa: CAIRYREDSDTQYF

d_gene: TRBD1
j_gene: TRBJ2-7
abundance: few
v_gene: TRBV19
CDR3nt: TGTGCCAGTAGTTCAAAACCCGGGACAGGAGTCCACGAGCAGTACTTC
CDR3aa: CASSSKPGTGVHEQYF

d_gene: -
j_gene: TRBJ2-3
abundance: -
v_gene: TRBV4-1
CDR3nt: TGCGCCAGCAGCCAAGATCTTGGGGGAATCACAGATACGCAGTATTTT
CDR3aa: CASSQDLGGITDTQYF

d_gene: -
j_gene: TRBJ1-5
abundance: few
v_gene: TRBV12-3/TRBV12-4
CDR3nt: TGTGCCAGCACCCGGGCCTTCAATCAGCCCCAGCATTTT
CDR3aa: CASTRAFNQPQHF

d_gene: -
j_gene: TRBJ2-3
abundance: few
v_gene: TRBV27
CDR3nt: TGTGCCAGCAGTTTAAAGTATCACAGCACAGATACGCAGTATTTT
CDR3aa: CASSLKYHSTDTQYF

d_gene: TRBD2
j_gene: TRBJ2-1
abundance: -
v_gene: TRBV7-6
CDR3nt: TGTGCCAGCAGCTGGGGACTAGCGGATTACAATGAGCAGTTCTTC
CDR3aa: CASSWGLADYNEQFF

d_gene: TRBD2
j_gene: TRBJ2-1
abundance: -
v_gene: TRBV27
CDR3nt: TGTGCCAGCAGTCCCGGACTAGCGAGCTCCTACAATGAGCAGTTCTTC
CDR3aa: CASSPGLASSYNEQFF

d_gene: TRBD2
j_gene: TRBJ2-1
abundance: few
v_gene: TRBV6-1
CDR3nt: TGTGCCAGCAACCCTAGCGGGGGCTCCTACAATGAGCAGTTCTTC
CDR3aa: CASNPSGGSYNEQFF

d_gene: TRBD1
j_gene: TRBJ1-4
abundance: few
v_gene: TRBV7-2
CDR3nt: TGTGCCAGCGCCCCCGGGACAGGGTTGTCTGGACTGTTTTTT
CDR3aa: CASAPGTGLSGLFF

d_gene: TRBD1
j_gene: TRBJ1-1
abundance: many
v_gene: TRBV12-3/TRBV12-4
CDR3nt: TGTGCCAGCAGCCCCCAGGGGGCCACTGAAGCTTTCTTT
CDR3aa: CASSPQGATEAFF

d_gene: -
j_gene: TRBJ1-5
abundance: few
v_gene: TRBV6-2/TRBV6-3
CDR3nt: TGTGCCAGCAGTTACGGTTCTGAGCAGCAGCCCCAGCATTTT
CDR3aa: CASSYGSEQQPQHF

d_gene: -
j_gene: TRBJ1-5
abundance: -
v_gene: TRBV25-1
CDR3nt: TGTGCCAGCAGTGAATCGAGACCGAATAGCAATCAGCCCCAGCATTTT
CDR3aa: CASSESRPNSNQPQHF

d_gene: -
j_gene: TRBJ1-6
abundance: few
v_gene: TRBV5-1
CDR3nt: TGCGCCAGCAGCTTTACAGGGTCACCCCTCCACTTT
CDR3aa: CASSFTGSPLHF